This note documents a single T cell receptor beta chain sequence. The sample originates from a study of blood T cell repertoires in COVID-19. On the study more broadly: Nucleic acid was either cDNA or gDNA, and it came from T cells, B-cell-depleted T cells, or PBMCs.

This table comes from immunoSEQ multiplex PCR, and its TCRdb copy is limited to in-frame clones, with some not included. The sample shows roughly 150,000 clones, 80% to 95% of them seen only once. Trimming left V 6 bases short and J 3 bases short, with 20 bases between. This CDR3 region has 16 residues. Germline-derived CDR1 and CDR2 are KGHSH and LQKENI. The TCR comes from a woman aged 60-75 years with COVID-19, enrolled during active disease. This chain joins TRBV18 and TRBJ2-5; tentatively, D is TRBD1 (5 bases). Sequenced: peripheral blood. The CDR3 loop is CASSPRAGQRKETQYF. The CDR3 DNA follows: TGTGCCAGCTCCCCTCGGGCAGGGCAAAGGAAAGAGACCCAGTACTTC.